The next 16 T cell receptor beta chains were all read from a single sample in a study of vaccination and CD4 T cells after COVID-19. Cultured CD4+ T cell DNA was sequenced using the Oncomine TCR Beta short-read assay. TCRdb re-called the PCR reads with MiXCR, one entry per CDR3 protein. The table lists 6,500 or so distinct CDR3 sequences, approximately 60% of them singletons. Sample treatment: approximately nine-day PBMC culture with coronavirus spike peptide pools or control peptides (ViraFEST assay). Collection of the unexposed donor's CD4+ T cells took place before the COVID-19 pandemic (2011-2018). What these receptors recognize is not known. The sample consisted of CD4+ T cells from blood, cultured in vitro. The receptors come from a human donor in good health.

This clonotype was seen only a few times. The chain uses TRBV30 and TRBJ1-2; D might be TRBD1 (6 bases). This CDR3 contains 12 residues. Trimming cost V 4 bases and J 4 bases, with 10 bases left between them. The germline gives CDR1 GTSNPN, CDR2 SVGIG (reference sequence). This CDR3 reads CAWTQGSYGYTF. DNA of the CDR3: TGTGCCTGGACGCAGGGGTCCTATGGCTACACCTTC.

The chain joins TRBV19 to TRBJ2-2; D gene uncertain. The CDR3 is 16 amino acids. Trimming stripped 7 bases from V and 5 bases from J, with 20 bases between. Germline loops: CDR1 LNHDA, CDR2 SQIVND (reference sequence). The CDR3 nucleotides read TGTGCCAGTAAAAAGGCCTTCTCAGAACCTACCGGGGAGCTGTTTTTT. It yields the protein CASKKAFSEPTGELFF.

This clonotype was counted once. The chain combines TRBV2 with TRBJ2-7; D gene ambiguous. Germline V CDR1 and CDR2: SNHLY, FYNNEI. The CDR3 spans 12 residues. Trimming shortened V by 6 bases and J by 0 bases, and 6 bases separated the two germline ends. The CDR3: CASRQDSYEQYF. CDR3 sequence (DNA): TGTGCCAGCAGACAAGACTCCTACGAGCAGTACTTC.

This clonotype was seen a handful of times. The CDR3 coding sequence is TGTGCCAGCAGTTTCCGGGGCGGTTCTGGAAACACCATATATTTT. As protein: CASSFRGGSGNTIYF. This chain links TRBV27 with TRBJ1-3; a weak D match, TRBD1 (5 bases). V was clipped by 3 bases and J by 1 base, with 10 bases between them. Germline CDR1 is MNHEY and CDR2 is SMNVEV (reference sequence). CDR3 size: 15 residues.

This clonotype was counted a single time. This rearrangement joins TRBV5-1 to TRBJ1-1; D not resolved. With 8 bases removed from V and 0 bases from J, the gap between germline ends came to 11 bases. Germline CDR1 reads SGHRS; CDR2 reads YFSETQ. The CDR3 is 13 residues long. This chain's CDR3 is CASRREMNTEAFF. The CDR3 bases are TGCGCCAGTAGAAGGGAGATGAACACTGAAGCTTTCTTT.

This clonotype was detected a few times. The gene calls are TRBV6-1 and TRBJ1-6; D unresolved. This CDR3 spans 16 amino acids. CDR1 is MNHNS, CDR2 SASEGT, per germline. V was cut by 6 bases and J by 7 bases, with 19 bases left in between. The CDR3 loop is CASSKILPQQNSPLHF. CDR3 in DNA: TGTGCCAGCAGCAAAATACTCCCCCAGCAGAATTCACCCCTCCACTTT.

In its sample, this clonotype was seen a few times. The chain joins TRBV7-2 to TRBJ1-5, with TRBD1 matching over 9 bases. Germline CDR1 reads SGHTA; CDR2 reads FQGNSA. CDR3 length equals 17 residues. V trimming: 5 bases; J trimming: 7 bases; junction bases outside the gene matches: 15. The CDR3 loop is CASSPREGGTGQQPQHF. The DNA for the CDR3 is TGTGCCAGCAGCCCCCGCGAGGGCGGGACAGGGCAACAGCCCCAGCATTTT.

This clonotype was counted a few times. The chain joins TRBV6-2 or TRBV6-3 to TRBJ2-3, with D possibly being TRBD2 (6 bases). Per the germline V gene, CDR1 is MNHEY and CDR2 is SVGEGT. The CDR3 spans 13 residues. The V end lost 7 bases, the J end lost 7 bases, and 15 bases lay between the germline ends. The CDR3 sequence is CASIASGGYTQYF. The CDR3 region has the DNA TGTGCCAGCATCGCCTCTGGGGGGTATACGCAGTATTTT.

The chain recombines TRBV5-1 with TRBJ1-1; no clear D gene. The CDR3 has 13 amino acids. The V gene lost 2 bases and the J gene lost 7 bases, with 12 bases spanning the gap. Germline lookup yields CDR1 SGHRS and CDR2 YFSETQ. The CDR3 DNA follows: TGCGCCAGCAGCTTATACACGGCACTTGAAGCTTTCTTT. It codes for CASSLYTALEAFF. Using reference TRBV5-1 and TRBJ1-1 for the parts outside the CDR3, the full variable domain is KAGVTQTPRYLIKTRGQQVTLSCSPISGHRSVSWYQQTPGQGLQFLFEYFSETQRNKGNFPGRFSGRQFSNSRSEMNVSTLELGDSALYLCASSLYTALEAFFGQGTRLTVV.

The V call is TRBV5-1, the J call TRBJ2-1, with TRBD1 matching over 10 bases. The CDR3 is 15 amino acids. Germline V gene data show CDR1 as SGHRS and CDR2 as YFSETQ. Trimming at V came to 3 bases and at J to 7 bases, leaving 7 bases not matched to a gene. CDR3: CASSSTGTGVNEQFF. The CDR3 DNA reads TGCGCCAGCAGCTCAACCGGGACAGGGGTAAATGAGCAGTTCTTC.

The DNA of the CDR3 is TGCAGTGCCAGGGAGGGGGACAGGGTGCAAGGCTACACCTTC. As protein: CSAREGDRVQGYTF. V gene TRBV20-1 combines with J gene TRBJ1-2; 9 nucleotides match TRBD1. Germline V gene data show CDR1 as DFQATT and CDR2 as SNEGSKA (reference sequence). The CDR3 extends over 14 amino acids. V shed 6 bases, J shed 8 bases, and the junction held 13 bases outside the gene matches.

This chain joins TRBV10-3 and TRBJ2-2; possibly TRBD1 for D (6 bases). There are 15 residues in the CDR3. Trimming took off 5 bases at V and 6 bases at J, with 16 bases between the two ends. Germline CDR1 ENHRY, CDR2 SYGVKD. CDR3 region: CAISRTEAIPGELFF. In DNA, the CDR3 is TGTGCCATCAGTAGGACAGAGGCCATTCCCGGGGAGCTGTTTTTT.

In its sample, this clonotype ranks as medium-sized. V gene TRBV6-1 combines with J gene TRBJ2-2; D might be TRBD1 or TRBD2, each matching 5 bases. Germline V CDR1 and CDR2: MNHNS, SASEGT. The CDR3 is made up of 16 amino acids. The V gene lost 6 bases and the J gene lost 4 bases, with 18 bases spanning the gap. CDR3 nucleotide sequence: TGTGCCAGCAGAAAAATCCGGGACGCATTCACCGGGGAGCTGTTTTTT. Its protein is CASRKIRDAFTGELFF.

This chain links TRBV7-8 with TRBJ1-6; D is unclear. Germline lookup yields CDR1 SGHVS and CDR2 FQNEAQ. The V end was cut by 3 bases, the J end by 8 bases, with 14 bases between. The CDR3 is 15 amino acids. DNA for the CDR3: TGTGCCAGCAGCTTTCGGTGGGAACGGGATTCACCCCTCCACTTT. Amino acid sequence: CASSFRWERDSPLHF.

This chain links TRBV2 with TRBJ1-5; D might be TRBD1 (5 bases). V was trimmed by 5 bases and J by 4 bases, leaving 18 bases between them. This CDR3 region has 16 residues. Germline CDR1 reads SNHLY; CDR2 reads FYNNEI. The DNA for the CDR3 is TGTGCCAGCAGTCTCACAGGAGTCGCAGGTAATCAGCCCCAGCATTTT. Its translation: CASSLTGVAGNQPQHF.

The rearrangement joins TRBV10-3 to TRBJ2-7, with D maybe TRBD2 (5 bases). Trimming shortened V by 0 bases and J by 2 bases, and 14 bases separated the two germline ends. CDR1 and CDR2 from the germline V gene are ENHRY and SYGVKD. The CDR3 has 16 amino acids. DNA of the CDR3: TGTGCCATCAGTGAGTCTCGGCTAGTCGGGGCCTACGAGCAGTACTTC. It specifies CAISESRLVGAYEQYF.